This entry describes one TCR beta chain. Its antigen is unidentified. This record belongs to a study of cytomegalovirus exposure and HLA in healthy donors. Across the study: A previous analysis identified 90 million to 140 million unique TCR beta sequences derived from 180 million or so T cells. The study's early data release held about 85 million unique TCRs from HLA-typed donors. Study-wide findings and caveats: A later analysis linked a missense DCLRE1C variant to TCR beta V- and J-gene trimming.

Looked up from germline, CDR1 is SGHRS and CDR2 is YFSETQ. This CDR3 spans 15 amino acids. The V end lost 5 bases, the J end lost 4 bases, and 16 bases lay between the germline ends. The primer mix had 60 Vbeta and 13 Jbeta primers. Assay used: immunoSEQ multiplex PCR; TCRdb lists only in-frame clones, some missing. The top ten clones hold around 8% of a sample with 200,000 to 300,000 clones, approximately 81% of them seen once. Input material: PBMCs. The gene calls are TRBV5-1 and TRBJ2-1, with D maybe TRBD2 (6 bases). The clonotype was recovered from a woman aged 60-70 years in good health and CMV-seropositive. The CDR3 loop is CASSTGGGLYNEQFF. The CDR3 DNA follows: TGCGCCAGCAGTACCGGCGGAGGGCTATACAATGAGCAGTTCTTC. Filled out from reference TRBV5-1 and TRBJ2-1, the complete variable domain reads KAGVTQTPRYLIKTRGQQVTLSCSPISGHRSVSWYQQTPGQGLQFLFEYFSETQRNKGNFPGRFSGRQFSNSRSEMNVSTLELGDSALYLCASSTGGGLYNEQFFGPGTRLTVL.